The T cell receptor (beta chain) under discussion was sequenced for a study of T cell changes during pregnancy in multiple sclerosis. TCRdb's table, derived via immunoSEQ multiplex PCR, lists solely in-frame clones and lacks some. The sample lists tens of thousands of clones, about nine tenths occurring once. The germline V gene has CDR1 MNHNS and CDR2 SASEGT. This CDR3 comprises 13 residues. The source material was peripheral blood, sampled before pregnancy. This rearrangement joins TRBV6-1 to TRBJ2-3; 11 bases are shared with TRBD2. This sequence was found in a female donor with multiple sclerosis, enrolled in a pregnancy study. CDR3 coding DNA: TGTACCTCGACTAGCGGGACTGTGGATACGCAGTATTTT. It yields the protein CTSTSGTVDTQYF.